This is a list of T cell receptor beta chains from one sample in a study of T cells in Graves' hyperthyroidism and ophthalmopathy. In TCRdb, the multiplex PCR reads were re-called with MiXCR into one record per CDR3 protein. There are 500,000 to 550,000 distinct CDR3 sequences in the sample; around 20% occur only once, and approximately 25% lies in the top ten. Sequencing was performed on blood. The receptors here all came from a young man with Graves' hyperthyroidism. Both conserved end residues are part of each CDR3. A D gene is named only where the DNA matches it firmly. Clone size is not always given. Where it is, it says once, few, many or a class for expanded clones.

CDR3 DNA: TGTGCCAGCAGTACTGCGGGTGGGGTTCAAACTGAAGCTTTCTTT
CDR3 protein: CASSTAGGVQTEAFF
clone size: many
V gene: TRBV6-5
D gene: -
J gene: TRBJ1-1

CDR3 DNA: TGTGCCAGTAGTATCGGGGCAGGGCGTGTGGCTGAAGCTTTCTTT
CDR3 protein: CASSIGAGRVAEAFF
clone size: -
V gene: TRBV19
D gene: -
J gene: TRBJ1-1

CDR3 DNA: TGTGCCAGTAGTATAACCAGGGGGTCTTCCCAGAACACTGAAGCTTTCTTT
CDR3 protein: CASSITRGSSQNTEAFF
clone size: many
V gene: TRBV19
D gene: TRBD1
J gene: TRBJ1-1

CDR3 DNA: TGTGCCAGCAGTCAAGGGGGGCATAGGGCTTTCTTT
CDR3 protein: CASSQGGHRAFF
clone size: many
V gene: TRBV6-1
D gene: -
J gene: TRBJ1-1

CDR3 DNA: TGTGCCAGCAGTTCAAACAGGGGAATCGGGGGCTACACCTTC
CDR3 protein: CASSSNRGIGGYTF
clone size: many
V gene: TRBV6-2/TRBV6-3
D gene: TRBD1
J gene: TRBJ1-2

CDR3 DNA: TGTGCCAGCAGTCACCCCAACAGGGTCTACGAGCAGTACTTC
CDR3 protein: CASSHPNRVYEQYF
clone size: many
V gene: TRBV12-3/TRBV12-4
D gene: -
J gene: TRBJ2-7

CDR3 DNA: TGTGCCAGCAGCCCGCCAACGTATGGCTACACCTTC
CDR3 protein: CASSPPTYGYTF
clone size: many
V gene: TRBV28
D gene: -
J gene: TRBJ1-2

CDR3 DNA: TGTGCCAGCAGCTTACTCGGTGGGGCCCTAGAGACCCAGTACTTC
CDR3 protein: CASSLLGGALETQYF
clone size: many
V gene: TRBV11-2
D gene: -
J gene: TRBJ2-5

CDR3 DNA: TGTGCCAGCAGCACCGGGTCCCACACTGAAGCTTTCTTT
CDR3 protein: CASSTGSHTEAFF
clone size: many
V gene: TRBV12-3/TRBV12-4
D gene: -
J gene: TRBJ1-1

CDR3 DNA: TGCGCCAGCAGCTTGGTCCCCTCGTCGGTCGGACGCCACCAAGAGACCCAGTACTTC
CDR3 protein: CASSLVPSSVGRHQETQYF
clone size: -
V gene: TRBV5-1
D gene: -
J gene: TRBJ2-5

CDR3 DNA: TGTGCCAGCAGTTTTGGAGGCAGGGCGGCCGAGCAGTACTTC
CDR3 protein: CASSFGGRAAEQYF
clone size: many
V gene: TRBV28
D gene: -
J gene: TRBJ2-7

CDR3 DNA: TGTGCCAGCAGTCCAGACAGGGGGCCTGGAAACACCATATATTTT
CDR3 protein: CASSPDRGPGNTIYF
clone size: -
V gene: TRBV6-1
D gene: TRBD1
J gene: TRBJ1-3

CDR3 DNA: TGTGCCAGCAGTTACGACGAAGGGACCTACGAGCAGTACTTC
CDR3 protein: CASSYDEGTYEQYF
clone size: few
V gene: TRBV6-5
D gene: -
J gene: TRBJ2-7

CDR3 DNA: TGTGCCAGCAGCCCCGAACCCCGACCTAATCAGCCCCAGCATTTT
CDR3 protein: CASSPEPRPNQPQHF
clone size: -
V gene: TRBV5-5
D gene: -
J gene: TRBJ1-5

CDR3 DNA: TGCGCCAGCAGCTTAGGGTCGAGGGAGATAATGAACACTGAAGCTTTCTTT
CDR3 protein: CASSLGSREIMNTEAFF
clone size: many
V gene: TRBV5-1
D gene: -
J gene: TRBJ1-1

CDR3 DNA: TGTGCCAGCAGTTCCGCACAGGGGTACGTTGAGCAGTACTTC
CDR3 protein: CASSSAQGYVEQYF
clone size: many
V gene: TRBV6-5
D gene: TRBD1
J gene: TRBJ2-7

CDR3 DNA: TGCAGTGCTAGAATAGCGGGAGACACCGGGGAGCTGTTTTTT
CDR3 protein: CSARIAGDTGELFF
clone size: once
V gene: TRBV20-1
D gene: TRBD2
J gene: TRBJ2-2

CDR3 DNA: TGTGCTAGTGGTCCCGGACCCGGGAGTTCCTACGAGCAGTACTTC
CDR3 protein: CASGPGPGSSYEQYF
clone size: many
V gene: TRBV12-5
D gene: -
J gene: TRBJ2-7

CDR3 DNA: TGCAGTGCTAGGGACAGGGGAGGTAAAAGGAACTATGGCTACACCTTC
CDR3 protein: CSARDRGGKRNYGYTF
clone size: many
V gene: TRBV20-1
D gene: TRBD1
J gene: TRBJ1-2

CDR3 DNA: TGCAGCGTCGGGACTCAAGAGACCCAGTACTTC
CDR3 protein: CSVGTQETQYF
clone size: many
V gene: TRBV29-1
D gene: -
J gene: TRBJ2-5

CDR3 DNA: TGTGCCAGCAGCTTCACAGGGGGGTCAAACATTCAGTACTTC
CDR3 protein: CASSFTGGSNIQYF
clone size: many
V gene: TRBV7-9
D gene: TRBD1
J gene: TRBJ2-4

CDR3 DNA: TGTGCCAGCTCACCGCGGAATAGCGGGGTCCAAGAGACCCAGTACTTC
CDR3 protein: CASSPRNSGVQETQYF
clone size: -
V gene: TRBV18
D gene: TRBD2
J gene: TRBJ2-5

CDR3 DNA: TGCGCCAGCAGCCAAGGGGACACCCACACCGGGGAGCTGTTTTTT
CDR3 protein: CASSQGDTHTGELFF
clone size: -
V gene: TRBV4-3
D gene: -
J gene: TRBJ2-2

CDR3 DNA: TGTGCCAGCAGCTTAAGGGACACCACCGGGGAGGAGACCCAGTACTTC
CDR3 protein: CASSLRDTTGEETQYF
clone size: many
V gene: TRBV7-8
D gene: -
J gene: TRBJ2-5

CDR3 DNA: TGTGCCAGCAGCTTAGGACAGGATGTCTACGAGCAGTACTTC
CDR3 protein: CASSLGQDVYEQYF
clone size: few
V gene: TRBV11-2
D gene: -
J gene: TRBJ2-7

CDR3 DNA: TGCAGTGCTAGAGCCGGGGATGGTAGCGGGGACTCCTACGAGCAGTACTTC
CDR3 protein: CSARAGDGSGDSYEQYF
clone size: many
V gene: TRBV20-1
D gene: TRBD2
J gene: TRBJ2-7

CDR3 DNA: TGTGCCAGCAGTCTCCGACAGGGGAACACTGAAGCTTGCTTT
CDR3 protein: CASSLRQGNTEACF
clone size: few
V gene: TRBV28
D gene: TRBD1
J gene: TRBJ1-1

CDR3 DNA: TGTGCCACCTTCCGACAGGGGCGGACCAACTATGGCTACACCTTC
CDR3 protein: CATFRQGRTNYGYTF
clone size: few
V gene: TRBV24-1
D gene: TRBD1
J gene: TRBJ1-2

CDR3 DNA: TGTGCCAGCAGTTTTTTTCTGGGACAGGCCTACGAGCAGTACTTC
CDR3 protein: CASSFFLGQAYEQYF
clone size: many
V gene: TRBV12-3/TRBV12-4
D gene: TRBD1
J gene: TRBJ2-7

CDR3 DNA: TGTGCCAGCAGTTACTCAAAGCGGGGGACAGACACCGGGGAGCTGTTTTTT
CDR3 protein: CASSYSKRGTDTGELFF
clone size: many
V gene: TRBV6-5
D gene: -
J gene: TRBJ2-2

CDR3 DNA: TGTGCCAGCAGTGGTCAAGAGCGGGCCTCCTATGGCTACACCTTC
CDR3 protein: CASSGQERASYGYTF
clone size: -
V gene: TRBV6-1
D gene: -
J gene: TRBJ1-2